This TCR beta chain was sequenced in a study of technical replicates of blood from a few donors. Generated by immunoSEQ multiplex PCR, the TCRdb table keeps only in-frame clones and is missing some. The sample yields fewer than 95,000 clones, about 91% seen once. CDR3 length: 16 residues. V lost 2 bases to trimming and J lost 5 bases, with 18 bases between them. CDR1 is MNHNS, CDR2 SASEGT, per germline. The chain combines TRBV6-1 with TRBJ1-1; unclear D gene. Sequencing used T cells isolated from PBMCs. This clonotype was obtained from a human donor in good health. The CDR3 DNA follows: TGTGCCAGCAGTGAACGGTTGTGGGAGGGAGGTACTGAAGCTTTCTTT. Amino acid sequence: CASSERLWEGGTEAFF.